This passage covers 27 T cell receptor beta chains from one sample sequenced in a study of regulatory T cells in long-lasting Graves disease. Time point here: newly diagnosed GD, antithyroid drugs for less than 3 months. RNA isolated from PBMCs was used to make the TCR library. Libraries of TCR beta came from iRepertoire HTBI primers plus Arm-PCR of CDR3 regions. TCRdb analysed the multiplex PCR reads with MiXCR anew, one entry per CDR3 protein. This sample yields around 320,000 distinct CDR3 sequences, of which 16% are seen a single time; less than 35% belongs to the top ten. A further study also used this sample, focusing on T cells in Graves' hyperthyroidism and ophthalmopathy.

The starting material was peripheral blood mononuclear cells (PBMCs), obtained at new diagnosis, from a patient treated with antithyroid drugs. The origin of the receptors is a man aged 40-50 years with Graves disease.

This clonotype was counted ten times or more. The rearrangement links TRBV20-1 to TRBJ2-4; D is possibly TRBD1 (5 bases). Trimming left V 6 bases short and J 10 bases short, with 13 bases between. The germline gives CDR1 DFQATT, CDR2 SNEGSKA (reference sequence). This CDR3 has 11 residues. CDR3 loop: CSATGWGIQYF. In DNA form, the CDR3 reads TGCAGTGCCACAGGATGGGGTATTCAGTACTTC.

This clonotype was found many times. This chain connects TRBV4-1 to TRBJ2-5, with D possibly called TRBD1 or TRBD2 (7 bases each). The ends were cut back, 3 bases at V and 2 bases at J, with 19 bases in the middle. CDR3 length: 17 residues. Looked up from germline, CDR1 is MGHRA and CDR2 is YSYEKL. The CDR3 spells CASSQRATGRGQETQYF. In DNA form, the CDR3 reads TGCGCCAGCAGCCAGAGAGCGACAGGGAGGGGGCAAGAGACCCAGTACTTC.

This clonotype was recorded many times. The CDR3 region is CASSPLLAGAYNEQFF. As DNA, the CDR3 is TGTGCCAGCAGCCCCCTACTAGCGGGGGCCTACAATGAGCAGTTCTTC. This chain uses TRBV7-2 with TRBJ2-1; 11 nucleotides line up with TRBD2. V gave up 5 bases and J gave up 2 bases; unmatched junction bases: 5. Germline V gene data show CDR1 as SGHTA and CDR2 as FQGNSA. This CDR3 comprises 16 residues.

This clonotype was seen ten or more times. The V gene is TRBV20-1, the J gene TRBJ2-7, with D possibly being TRBD1 (6 bases). Germline-derived CDR1 and CDR2 are DFQATT and SNEGSKA (reference sequence). Trimming took 0 bases from V and 12 from J, leaving 18 bases between them. The CDR3 is 13 amino acids. CDR3 DNA sequence: TGCAGTGCTAGAGATGGGGGCCAGGGGTCGACGTACTTC. It translates to CSARDGGQGSTYF.

This clonotype occurred many times. CDR3 loop: CASSKQDEQFF. The CDR3 region has the DNA TGTGCCAGCAGCAAACAGGATGAGCAGTTCTTC. The chain carries TRBV11-3 and TRBJ2-1, with a possible D match to TRBD1 (5 bases). Germline assignment: CDR1 SGHNT and CDR2 YENEEA. This CDR3 is built from 11 residues. V dropped 5 bases and J dropped 8 bases, with 7 bases sitting between them. Based on the CDR3 plus reference TRBV11-3 and TRBJ2-1, the full variable domain is EAGVVQSPRYKIIEKKQPVAFWCNPISGHNTLYWYLQNLGQGPELLIRYENEEAVDDSQLPKDRFSAERLKGVDSTLKIQPAELGDSAVYLCASSKQDEQFFGPGTRLTVL.

This clonotype was counted ten times or more. The V call is TRBV6-1, the J call TRBJ1-5; TRBD1 matches at 8 bases. CDR3 size: 17 residues. J gave up 6 bases and V 1 base, and 11 bases lay outside the gene matches. Germline CDR1 is MNHNS and CDR2 is SASEGT. CDR3 sequence reads: CASSEVAGGAGGQPQHF. The CDR3 nucleotides are TGTGCCAGCAGTGAAGTGGCAGGGGGCGCGGGGGGTCAGCCCCAGCATTTT.

This clonotype showed up many times. The gene calls are TRBV2 and TRBJ1-1; tentative D call: TRBD1 (5 bases). From germline, CDR1 is SNHLY and CDR2 FYNNEI. CDR3 size: 13 residues. V gave up 2 bases and J gave up 4 bases, with 8 bases separating them. The CDR3 loop is CASSEYGGTEAFF. The CDR3 DNA reads as TGTGCCAGCAGTGAATACGGGGGCACTGAAGCTTTCTTT.

The chain has TRBV2 and TRBJ1-2; D may be TRBD1 (5 bases). The V gene's germline CDR1 is SNHLY and CDR2 FYNNEI. V lost 7 bases, J lost 4 bases, and 13 bases lay in between. This CDR3 region has 13 residues. The CDR3 spells CASTRDGGYGYTF. In DNA, the CDR3 is TGTGCCAGCACGAGGGACGGGGGCTATGGCTACACCTTC.

A few counts support this clonotype. The V gene is TRBV25-1, the J gene TRBJ2-5; D is unresolved. V lost 4 bases, J lost 1 base, and 4 bases lay in between. The length of the CDR3 is 12 residues. Germline V gene lookup returns CDR1 MGHDK and CDR2 SYGVNS. Here the CDR3 DNA reads TGTGCCAGCAGTGGATTCCAAGAGACCCAGTACTTC. Protein sequence: CASSGFQETQYF.

A few counts support this clonotype. This sequence may be a read error, since a much larger clone differs from it by one base. The genes are TRBV28 and TRBJ1-1; no definite D call. Trimming removed 6 bases from V and 2 bases from J, with 16 bases in between. The CDR3 runs to 15 residues. The germline CDR1 and CDR2 sequences are MDHEN and SYDVKM. The CDR3 DNA follows: TGTGCCAGCAGCCCTGTGGAACAGTTTAACACTGAAGCTTTCTTT. It translates to CASSPVEQFNTEAFF.

This clonotype showed up just a few times. The V and J genes are TRBV4-1 and TRBJ2-3; D may be TRBD1 (7 bases). The J call may be in error: the DNA end matches TRBJ2-5 better. The CDR3 runs 18 residues. Germline V gene lookup returns CDR1 MGHRA and CDR2 YSYEKL. CDR3 amino acids: CASSRFPRGGGLGETQYF. For the CDR3, the DNA is TGCGCCAGCAGCCGTTTCCCCAGAGGAGGGGGCCTCGGGGAGACCCAGTACTTC.

This clonotype was observed at least ten times. The chain carries TRBV28 and TRBJ1-4; D is perhaps TRBD1 (5 bases). The CDR3 covers 14 residues. V dropped 8 bases and J dropped 7 bases, with 17 bases sitting between them. Germline lookup yields CDR1 MDHEN and CDR2 SYDVKM. The DNA for the CDR3 is TGTGCCAGCCTCGATTGGGCAGGGACTGAAAAACTGTTTTTT. Residues: CASLDWAGTEKLFF.

This clonotype came up a few times. The V gene is TRBV7-2, the J gene TRBJ2-1; D not certain. The V end was cut by 1 base, the J end by 13 bases, with 8 bases between. This CDR3 comprises 11 residues. Germline V lookup: CDR1 SGHTA, CDR2 FQGNSA. This CDR3 is CASSLVAVQFF. The DNA for the CDR3 is TGTGCCAGCAGCTTAGTGGCCGTTCAGTTCTTC. Full variable domain (missing parts from reference TRBV7-2 and TRBJ2-1): GAGVSQSPSNKVTEKGKDVELRCDPISGHTALYWYRQSLGQGLEFLIYFQGNSAPDKSGLPSDRFSAERTGGSVSTLTIQRTQQEDSAVYLCASSLVAVQFFGPGTRLTVL.

This clonotype was counted ten times or more. The chain couples TRBV2 to TRBJ2-7; a weak D match, TRBD1 (5 bases). This CDR3 has 14 residues. CDR1 is SNHLY and CDR2 is FYNNEI in the germline V gene. Trimming shortened V by 1 base and J by 4 bases, and 11 bases separated the two germline ends. In nucleotides, the CDR3 is TGTGCCAGCAGTGAAGACCCCAGGGAATACGAGCAGTACTTC. Translating it yields CASSEDPREYEQYF.

The chain employs TRBV27 and TRBJ1-1; 9 bases fit TRBD1. Trimming removed 7 bases from V and 6 bases from J; junction bases left unmatched: 6. The germline V gene has CDR1 MNHEY and CDR2 SMNVEV (reference sequence). The CDR3 sequence is 13 residues long. The CDR3 protein is CASTSQGASEAFF. The CDR3 DNA is TGTGCCAGCACCTCACAGGGGGCCTCTGAAGCTTTCTTT.

This clonotype has more than one count but fewer than ten. This chain uses TRBV5-4 with TRBJ2-3, with TRBD1 matching over 7 bases. With 5 bases clipped from V and 4 bases from J, the junction kept 7 bases outside the gene matches. The CDR3 has 14 amino acids. Germline-derived CDR1 and CDR2 are SGHNT and YYREEE (reference sequence). The CDR3 nucleotides read TGTGCCAGCAGGGAGGACAGGTGGTCAGATACGCAGTATTTT. Encoded protein: CASREDRWSDTQYF.

This clonotype was recorded at least ten times. This sequence joins TRBV12-3 or TRBV12-4 and TRBJ2-3, with D maybe TRBD1 (6 bases). Trimming left V 8 bases short and J 8 bases short, with 17 bases between. The CDR3 runs to 13 residues. This chain's CDR3 is CASLLGGSGTQYF. CDR3 DNA sequence: TGTGCCAGCCTCCTTGGGGGCTCCGGTACGCAGTATTTT.

This clonotype was recorded a few times. This sequence joins TRBV20-1 and TRBJ2-2, with 9 bases matching TRBD1. Germline values: CDR1 DFQATT, CDR2 SNEGSKA (reference sequence). The V and J ends lost 5 bases and 4 bases, in that order; junction bases with no gene match: 8. The CDR3 length is 15 residues. The CDR3 nucleotides are TGCAGTGCTGGAAAGGGACAGGGTGGCACCGGGGAGCTGTTTTTT. Protein product: CSAGKGQGGTGELFF.

V usage is TRBV6-2 or TRBV6-3 and J usage is TRBJ2-5; 10 nucleotides agree with TRBD1. The CDR3 is made up of 19 amino acids. The ends lost 4 bases at V and 3 bases at J; junction bases unmatched: 17. The germline V gene has CDR1 MNHEY and CDR2 SVGEGT. The CDR3 DNA follows: TGTGCCAGCAGTTTCCCTCAAACACCCCGGGACAGGGGTAAAGAGACCCAGTACTTC. Encoded protein: CASSFPQTPRDRGKETQYF.

As for this clonotype: This may arise from a read error, as a much more abundant clone is one base away. J is TRBJ2-7 and V is TRBV10-3; D call uncertain. The CDR3 runs to 12 residues. Per germline, CDR1 ENHRY and CDR2 SYGVKD. CDR3 amino acids: CAISEQSYERYF. As DNA, the CDR3 is TGTGCCATCAGTGAACAGTCCTACGAGCGGTACTTC.

J is TRBJ2-5 and V is TRBV9; no firm D call. The V gene's germline CDR1 is SGDLS and CDR2 YYNGEE. The CDR3 is made up of 14 amino acids. Trimming left V 0 bases short and J 5 bases short, with 11 bases between. CDR3 bases: TGTGCCAGCAGCGTAGACGCCCTCGGGGAGACCCAGTACTTC. This gives the protein CASSVDALGETQYF.

This clonotype was picked up many times. The chain carries TRBV24-1 and TRBJ2-5; D might be TRBD2 (5 bases). Germline V gene sequence: CDR1 KGHDR, CDR2 SFDVKD. Trimming stripped 10 bases from V and 5 bases from J, with 25 bases between. The CDR3 sequence is 16 residues long. This CDR3 is CATPGGWVRDWETQYF. The CDR3, as DNA: TGTGCCACTCCAGGCGGATGGGTACGGGATTGGGAGACCCAGTACTTC.

V and J are TRBV6-5 and TRBJ1-2; 8 nucleotides agree with TRBD1. Germline V gives CDR1 MNHEY, CDR2 SVGAGI. The CDR3 runs 14 residues. J gave up 5 bases and V 0 bases, and 2 bases lay outside the gene matches. In nucleotides, the CDR3 is TGTGCCAGCAGTTACTCGGGACAGGCATATGGCTACACCTTC. Its translation is CASSYSGQAYGYTF.

This clonotype has just a few counts. The chain uses TRBV20-1 and TRBJ2-5; 10 bases are a match to TRBD2. V trimming: 1 base; J trimming: 3 bases; junction bases outside the gene matches: 8. This CDR3 has 16 residues. Germline-derived CDR1 and CDR2 are DFQATT and SNEGSKA (reference sequence). The CDR3 reads CSARGPSGGDKETQYF. The CDR3, as DNA: TGCAGTGCTAGAGGTCCTAGCGGGGGAGACAAAGAGACCCAGTACTTC.

This clonotype was seen repeatedly, ten times or more. The chain couples TRBV4-3 to TRBJ1-6; D uncertain. The CDR3 has 13 residues. From germline, CDR1 is LGHNA and CDR2 YSLEER. Trimming removed 4 bases from V and 7 bases from J, with 8 bases in between. CDR3 amino acids: CASSLAQNSPLHF. In DNA form, the CDR3 reads TGCGCCAGCAGCCTCGCCCAGAATTCACCCCTCCACTTT.

Many counts were recorded for this clonotype. This chain joins TRBV3-1 and TRBJ2-7, with TRBD1 as a possible D gene (6 bases). This CDR3 spans 12 amino acids. Germline V CDR1 and CDR2: LGHDT, YNNKEL (reference sequence). The V and J ends lost 0 bases and 13 bases respectively, with 13 bases between them. The CDR3 reads CASSQDLGQLYF. The CDR3 coding sequence is TGTGCCAGCAGCCAAGATTTAGGACAGCTATACTTC.

For this clonotype: Being one base from a much bigger clone, this may be a read error. The V and J genes are TRBV9 and TRBJ2-5; 8 nucleotides align to TRBD2. Trimming removed 0 bases from V and 11 bases from J; junction bases left unmatched: 9. Germline lookup yields CDR1 SGDLS and CDR2 YYNGEE. There are 14 residues in the CDR3. CDR3 DNA: TGTGCCAGCAGCGTAGCGGGGGGGCTGAATGAGCAGTACTTC. This translates into CASSVAGGLNEQYF.